This TCR beta chain was documented in a study of tumor and adjacent non-tumor tissue in lung cancer. TCRbeta libraries were built with three rounds of nested PCR, modified from ARM-PCR. TCRdb passed the multiplex PCR reads through MiXCR, listing each CDR3 protein once. The sample includes tens of thousands of distinct CDR3 sequences, about 67% of them seen just once. V gave up 1 base and J gave up 15 bases, with 24 bases separating them. This CDR3 spans 16 amino acids. This sample's RNA came from whole unsorted tissue. About this clonotype itself: The antigen is undetermined.

Study findings and constraints: TCR diversity was significantly greater in tumor than normal lung tissue. In normal lung, the top 100 clones were significantly more dominant than in tumor.

The receptor was derived from a man in his fifties or sixties with non-small cell lung cancer. This chain links TRBV12-3 or TRBV12-4 with TRBJ2-2, with D perhaps given as TRBD1 or TRBD2 (6 bases each). Sequenced sample: lung tumor tissue. Here the CDR3 reads CASSLVGGSATGEMFF. The CDR3 bases are TGTGCCAGCAGTTTAGTAGGGGGGAGCGCCACCGGAGAGATGTTTTTT.